A single sample is the source of the 14 T cell receptor beta chains below, sequenced in a study of T cell responses to AZD1222 COVID-19 vaccine. Here immunoSEQ multiplex PCR was the method, and the copy in TCRdb shows in-frame clones only, minus some. The sample lists under 150,000 clones; approximately 88% were seen once. The sequencing here drew on peripheral blood, taken on day 0 of AZD1222 vaccination. The receptors shown here come from an adult in good health.

This chain joins TRBV19 and TRBJ2-7; D ambiguous. The V end lost 3 bases, the J end lost 3 bases, and 6 bases lay between the germline ends. CDR1 and CDR2 from the germline V gene are LNHDA and SQIVND (reference sequence). The CDR3 runs to 12 residues. CDR3 residues: CASSIPHYEQYF. The DNA for the CDR3 is TGTGCCAGTAGTATTCCCCACTACGAGCAGTACTTC.

V usage is TRBV5-1 and J usage is TRBJ1-3, with 9 bases lining up with TRBD1. In germline, CDR1 is SGHRS, CDR2 YFSETQ. This CDR3 spans 15 amino acids. The junction had 6 bases not matched to a gene; V was cut back by 4 bases and J by 4 bases. In nucleotides, the CDR3 is TGCGCCAGCAGCCCGAACACAGGGGGCGGAAACACCATATATTTT. It codes for CASSPNTGGGNTIYF.

CDR3 sequence: CASSIDWEAKDTEAFF. DNA for the CDR3: TGTGCCAGTAGTATCGACTGGGAGGCGAAGGACACTGAAGCTTTCTTT. This chain joins TRBV19 and TRBJ1-1, with D uncertain. The CDR3 has 16 amino acids. Germline V CDR1 and CDR2: LNHDA, SQIVND (reference sequence). Trimming pared 3 bases from V and 3 bases from J, leaving 17 bases between.

J is TRBJ2-7 and V is TRBV4-2; 7 bases align to TRBD2. J gave up 0 bases and V 1 base, and 9 bases lay outside the gene matches. In germline, CDR1 is LGHNA, CDR2 YNFKEQ. The CDR3 has 17 residues. DNA for the CDR3: TGTGCCAGCAGCCAAGGAGTGGTGGGCGGGAGCTCCTACGAGCAGTACTTC. This encodes CASSQGVVGGSSYEQYF.

This rearrangement joins TRBV30 to TRBJ1-4, with TRBD1 matching 7 bases. After removal of 5 bases from V and 10 bases from J, the junction contained 10 bases not matched to a gene. Germline V gene sequence: CDR1 GTSNPN, CDR2 SVGIG (reference sequence). The CDR3 is made up of 13 amino acids. The CDR3 DNA sequence: TGTGCCTGGGGGCAGGGGGTGTCTGCAAAACTGTTTTTT. Its protein product is CAWGQGVSAKLFF.

The chain combines TRBV9 with TRBJ2-3; 8 bases are shared with TRBD2. The germline V gene encodes CDR1 SGDLS and CDR2 YYNGEE. Germline trimming cut 3 bases from V and 2 bases from J; bases unmatched to any gene: 5. The CDR3 is 15 residues long. The CDR3 DNA reads as TGTGCCAGCAGCGGCGGGGGGCGGACCACAGATACGCAGTATTTT. It is translated as CASSGGGRTTDTQYF.

The chain uses TRBV9 and TRBJ1-2, with D possibly matching TRBD1 (6 bases). The CDR3 extends over 17 amino acids. Trimming stripped 4 bases from V and 1 base from J, with 20 bases between. Looked up from germline, CDR1 is SGDLS and CDR2 is YYNGEE. The DNA for the CDR3 is TGTGCCAGCAGCCGCAGCCCAGGGGTCGCCGATAACTATGGCTACACCTTC. Its protein product is CASSRSPGVADNYGYTF.

The chain is built from TRBV5-1 and TRBJ2-3; maybe TRBD2 (6 bases). This CDR3 comprises 14 residues. CDR1 and CDR2 (germline): SGHRS, YFSETQ. Trimming cost V 2 bases and J 2 bases, with 9 bases left between them. The CDR3 here is CASSFGGDTDTQYF. In DNA, the CDR3 is TGCGCCAGCAGCTTCGGCGGGGACACAGATACGCAGTATTTT.

This sequence joins TRBV28 and TRBJ1-3, with D unresolved. V lost 6 bases, J lost 1 base, and 13 bases lay in between. Germline lookup yields CDR1 MDHEN and CDR2 SYDVKM. This CDR3 contains 15 residues. The CDR3 here is CASSLGSRSGNTIYF. The CDR3 bases are TGTGCCAGCAGCTTAGGGTCTAGGTCTGGAAACACCATATATTTT.

V gene TRBV28 combines with J gene TRBJ1-2, with D maybe TRBD1 (6 bases). The germline CDR1 and CDR2 sequences are MDHEN and SYDVKM. With 5 bases removed from V and 8 bases from J, the gap between germline ends came to 18 bases. This CDR3 spans 14 amino acids. CDR3: CASSLPTGTFGYTF. The CDR3 DNA reads as TGTGCCAGCAGTCTACCAACAGGGACGTTCGGCTACACCTTC.

This clone was seen only once. The rearrangement links TRBV5-4 to TRBJ1-6; tentative D call: TRBD1 (5 bases). V was shortened by 0 bases and J by 1 base, with 11 bases between the two germline ends. Germline CDR1 and CDR2: SGHNT and YYREEE (reference sequence). The CDR3 is made up of 17 amino acids. The chain's CDR3 is CASSLAGLSSYNSPLHF. The CDR3 DNA reads as TGTGCCAGCAGCTTGGCGGGACTCTCTTCCTATAATTCACCCCTCCACTTT. Variable domain in full (rest from reference TRBV5-4 and TRBJ1-6): ETGVTQSPTHLIKTRGQQVTLRCSSQSGHNTVSWYQQALGQGPQFIFQYYREEENGRGNFPPRFSGLQFPNYSSELNVNALELDDSALYLCASSLAGLSSYNSPLHFGNGTRLTVT.

The chain joins TRBV4-2 to TRBJ2-2; 8 bases align to TRBD1. V lost 4 bases and J lost 4; bases outside the gene matches: 17. CDR3 size: 19 residues. Germline-derived CDR1 and CDR2 are LGHNA and YNFKEQ. The CDR3 sequence: CASSLRLLGQGGFTGELFF. In DNA form, the CDR3 reads TGTGCCAGCAGCCTGAGACTCCTAGGACAGGGTGGGTTCACCGGGGAGCTGTTTTTT.

The chain couples TRBV7-6 to TRBJ2-2, with TRBD2 matching 8 bases. V was clipped by 4 bases and J by 6 bases; unmatched bases: 10. CDR1 is SGHVS, CDR2 FNYEAQ, per germline. This CDR3 spans 16 amino acids. This chain's CDR3 is CASSSRAGGVAGELFF. In DNA, the CDR3 is TGTGCCAGCAGCTCCCGGGCGGGGGGAGTAGCCGGGGAGCTGTTTTTT.

This sequence joins TRBV18 and TRBJ1-3, with TRBD1 as a possible D gene (5 bases). Trimming took 3 bases from V and 1 from J, leaving 19 bases between them. CDR1 and CDR2 from the germline V gene are KGHSH and LQKENI. This CDR3 has 18 residues. CDR3 amino acids: CASSPRGLDTGSGNTIYF. As DNA, the CDR3 is TGTGCCAGCTCACCCCGAGGGTTGGACACTGGGTCTGGAAACACCATATATTTT.